Given below is one T cell receptor (beta chain) in context. The data originate from a study of T cell changes during pregnancy in multiple sclerosis. Repertoires were generated with immunoSEQ multiplex PCR, while TCRdb's copy carries only in-frame clones and drops some. Of some 80,000 clones in the sample, 85% to 95% were seen once. CDR1 is SGHTA, CDR2 FQGNSA, per germline. V lost 1 base, J lost 3 bases, and 4 bases stayed unmatched. The CDR3 has 15 residues. The sequencing here drew on CD4+ T cells from peripheral blood mononuclear cells, taken after pregnancy. The chain employs TRBV7-2 and TRBJ2-3, with 7 positions matching TRBD2. The receptor comes from a female donor with multiple sclerosis, enrolled in a pregnancy study. The DNA for the CDR3 is TGTGCCAGCAGCTTAGTGAGCGGGGCTACAGATACGCAGTATTTT. It codes for CASSLVSGATDTQYF.